This T cell receptor beta chain was sequenced in a study of cytomegalovirus exposure and HLA in healthy donors. Study summary: About 179 million T cells yielded over 90 million unique TCR beta sequences in earlier analysis.

Primers for the PCR totalled 60 Vbeta and 13 Jbeta. Clones were sequenced by immunoSEQ multiplex PCR, and TCRdb holds only the in-frame ones, with some missing. The table records more than 95,000 clones, approximately 78% of them present only once. This clone was counted a few times. Its antigen is undetermined. With 0 bases removed from V and 0 bases from J, the gap between germline ends came to 10 bases. Germline loops: CDR1 ENHRY, CDR2 SYGVKD. The CDR3 contains 16 residues. Study-level points and caveats: TCR beta V segments were, for the most part, productive about 87% or about 30% of the time in an earlier analysis. It was reported that the classifier diagnosed cytomegalovirus status with high specificity and sensitivity in both the original and validation cohorts. Analysis was carried out at a later point, and it linked a missense DCLRE1C variant to TCR beta V- and J-gene trimming.

Sample: PBMCs. This clonotype was obtained from a woman aged 40-49 years in good health and CMV-seronegative. The chain uses TRBV10-3 and TRBJ2-3; no firm D call. This CDR3 is CAISESGASSTDTQYF. The CDR3 region has the DNA TGTGCCATCAGTGAGTCGGGCGCATCTAGCACAGATACGCAGTATTTT.